This TCR beta chain was recorded in a study of early T cells in non-severe SARS-CoV-2 infection. A remark on this clonotype: Its antigen is as yet unknown.

A single record per CDR3 protein comes from TCRdb applying MiXCR to the 5' RACE reads. Of fewer than 35,000 distinct CDR3 sequences listed, roughly 5.7% are singletons. Whole-study findings and limits: VDJdb-based matching was biased toward anti-spike CD8 responses and missed private and CD4 specificities.

This CDR3 is 16 amino acids long. Germline V gene data show CDR1 as SGHRS and CDR2 as YFSETQ. V lost 2 bases, J lost 0 bases, and 14 bases lay in between. Sequenced input: whole blood. The TCR comes from an adult who was a healthcare worker with PCR-confirmed SARS-CoV-2 infection or an uninfected control (not recorded which). The chain employs TRBV5-1 and TRBJ1-1; D is ambiguous. CDR3 in DNA: TGCGCCAGCAGCTTTCCGCCTGACACGTTGAACACTGAAGCTTTCTTT. Encoded protein: CASSFPPDTLNTEAFF.